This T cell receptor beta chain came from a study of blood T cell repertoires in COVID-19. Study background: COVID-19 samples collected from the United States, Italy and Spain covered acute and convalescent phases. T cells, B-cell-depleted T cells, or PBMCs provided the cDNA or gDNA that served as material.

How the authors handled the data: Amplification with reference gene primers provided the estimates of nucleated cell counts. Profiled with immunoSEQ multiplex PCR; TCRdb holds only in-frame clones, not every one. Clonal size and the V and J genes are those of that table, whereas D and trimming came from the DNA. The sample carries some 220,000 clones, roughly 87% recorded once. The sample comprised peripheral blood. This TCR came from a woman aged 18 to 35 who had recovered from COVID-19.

The CDR3 reads CASSSGGREAFF. The DNA for the CDR3 is TGTGCCAGCAGCTCGGGGGGACGGGAAGCTTTCTTT. V is TRBV11-2 and J is TRBJ1-1; D possibly corresponds to TRBD1 (5 bases). The CDR3 is 12 residues long. Germline CDR1 is SGHAT and CDR2 is FQNNGV. Trimming stripped 4 bases from V and 8 bases from J, with 11 bases between.